Listed below are T cell receptor beta chains from one sample, sequenced in a study of cytomegalovirus exposure and HLA in healthy donors. Produced via immunoSEQ multiplex PCR; TCRdb's table is partial and in-frame only. The sample lists fewer than 150,000 clones; 15% to 19% were seen once. Sample: PBMCs. Receptors were obtained from a woman aged 18-29 years in good health and CMV-seronegative. Both conserved end residues are part of each CDR3. A D gene is named only where the DNA matches it firmly. Clone size is given for some rows only: seen once, a few or many times, or a class if the clone is expanded.

>TRBJ2-5|TRBV25-1|16|NA|TRBD2
TGTGCCAGCAGTGAATGGGGACTAGCGGCTCAAGAGACCCAGTACTTC
CASSEWGLAAQETQYF
>TRBJ2-1|TRBV5-4|14|NA|TRBD1
TGTGCCAGCAGCACCGGGACAGCCTTCAATGAGCAGTTCTTC
CASSTGTAFNEQFF
>TRBJ1-2|TRBV19|12|few|TRBD1
TGTGCCAGTCAAACAGGGGGCTTTGGCTACACCTTC
CASQTGGFGYTF
>TRBJ2-2|TRBV5-8|14|NA|TRBD1
TGTGCCAGTCTCCGGACAGGGGGTACCGGGGAGCTGTTTTTT
CASLRTGGTGELFF
>TRBJ2-2|TRBV14|15|NA|NA
TGTGCCAGCAGCCCATCTAGAGGCCCCACCGGGGAGCTGTTTTTT
CASSPSRGPTGELFF
>TRBJ2-6|TRBV9|19|NA|TRBD2
TGTGCCAGCAGCGTAGCTGCTAGCGGGAGTCACTCTGGGGCCAACGTCCTGACTTTC
CASSVAASGSHSGANVLTF
>TRBJ2-3|TRBV18|15|NA|TRBD2
TGTGCCAGCCAGTTGAGCGGGGGGGCCGGAGATACGCAGTATTTT
CASQLSGGAGDTQYF
>TRBJ2-3|TRBV4-2|14|few|TRBD2
TGTGCCAGCAGCCAGGTACTAGCGAGAGATACGCAGTATTTT
CASSQVLARDTQYF
>TRBJ2-1|TRBV4-3|17|few|TRBD2
TGCGCCAGCAGCCAAGGAGTTAGCGGGGGGCCTGACAATGAGCAGTTCTTC
CASSQGVSGGPDNEQFF
>TRBJ2-7|TRBV15|15|few|NA
TGTGCCACCAGCACTGACAGAGTTTCCTCCTACGAGCAGTACTTC
CATSTDRVSSYEQYF
>TRBJ1-2|TRBV28|15|few|TRBD1
TGTGCCAGCAGTACCGGACAGGTCCTCCCCTATGGCTACACCTTC
CASSTGQVLPYGYTF
>TRBJ2-5|TRBV11-2|14|few|TRBD1
TGTGCCAGCAGCTTACAGGGGGCAAAAGAGACCCAGTACTTC
CASSLQGAKETQYF
>TRBJ1-2|TRBV19|13|few|NA
TGTGCCAGTAGTATAGGCAAGGACAGTCGCTACACCTTC
CASSIGKDSRYTF
>TRBJ1-2|TRBV6-5|14|NA|NA
TGTGCCAGCAGTTACGGCCAAGGGGACTATGGCTACACCTTC
CASSYGQGDYGYTF
>TRBJ2-1|TRBV5-4|13|few|NA
TGTGCCAGCAGCTTCCGACTAGGAGGTGAGCAGTTCTTC
CASSFRLGGEQFF
>TRBJ1-5|TRBV27|15|NA|TRBD1
TGTGCCAGCAGTCCGACAGGGTTGGGCAATCAGCCCCAGCATTTT
CASSPTGLGNQPQHF
>TRBJ2-3|TRBV5-6|16|NA|TRBD2
TGTGCCAGCAGCTCCCGGGGGGTTTTCAGCACAGATACGCAGTATTTT
CASSSRGVFSTDTQYF
>TRBJ2-6|TRBV19|16|NA|NA
TGTGCCAGTAGTCTATCAGCGGACGGTGGGGCCAACGTCCTGACTTTC
CASSLSADGGANVLTF
>TRBJ2-6|TRBV5-6|16|NA|NA
TGTGCCAGCAGCCTACCCACCGATTCTGGGGCCAACGTCCTGACTTTC
CASSLPTDSGANVLTF
>TRBJ1-4|TRBV7-2|15|NA|NA
TGTGCCAGCAGCTTAGTCCGAGCACCTAATGAAAAACTGTTTTTT
CASSLVRAPNEKLFF
>TRBJ2-7|TRBV30|12|NA|NA
TGTGCCTGGAGGGGGGGGCCCTACGAGCAGTACTTC
CAWRGGPYEQYF
>TRBJ1-1|TRBV10-2|15|few|NA
TGCGCCAGCAGTGAGATGACAGATCCGAACACTGAAGCTTTCTTT
CASSEMTDPNTEAFF
>TRBJ1-2|TRBV4-1|16|NA|TRBD1
TGCGCCAGCAGCCAAGAAAGGGACAGGATCCTTTATGGCTACACCTTC
CASSQERDRILYGYTF
>TRBJ2-7|TRBV9|17|few|TRBD1
TGTGCCAGCAGCGTTGGGACAGGGGGCGGACAGAACTACGAGCAGTACTTC
CASSVGTGGGQNYEQYF
>TRBJ2-1|TRBV28|11|few|NA
TGTGCCAGCAGTTTACGGTATGAGCAGTTCTTC
CASSLRYEQFF
>TRBJ1-1|TRBV5-1|15|NA|NA
TGCGCCAGCAGCCCCGTGGGGGGGTGGGACACTGAAGCTTTCTTT
CASSPVGGWDTEAFF
>TRBJ1-5|TRBV30|14|few|NA
TGTGCCTGGAGTGGATTAGGGAGGGATCAGCCCCAGCATTTT
CAWSGLGRDQPQHF
>TRBJ1-2|TRBV7-2|14|NA|TRBD1
TGTGCCAGCAGCTTAGATGGGACAGGGGGTGGCTACACCTTC
CASSLDGTGGGYTF
>TRBJ2-7|TRBV7-8|18|once|TRBD2
TGTGCCAGCAGCTTTTTGAGGCTAGCGGGGGGGCCGGGGTACGAGCAGTACTTC
CASSFLRLAGGPGYEQYF
>TRBJ1-2|TRBV5-4|13|NA|NA
TGTGCCAGCACCAACACATGGGGGGATGGCTACACCTTC
CASTNTWGDGYTF
>TRBJ1-5|TRBV30|15|NA|NA
TGTGCCTGGAGTGTGACAGATTATAGCAATCAGCCCCAGCATTTT
CAWSVTDYSNQPQHF
>TRBJ2-5|TRBV28|13|NA|NA
TGTGCCAGCAGTTTGGCCATCCGAGAGACCCAGTACTTC
CASSLAIRETQYF
>TRBJ2-7|TRBV27|14|NA|NA
TGTGCCAGCAGTTTAGGGGCAGGGTCCTACGAGCAGTACTTC
CASSLGAGSYEQYF
>TRBJ2-7|TRBV2|11|few|NA
TGTGCCAGCAGTGAGAGGTACGAGCAGTACTTC
CASSERYEQYF
>TRBJ1-1|TRBV30|13|few|TRBD1
TGTGCCTGGATGGGACAGTTGAACACTGAAGCTTTCTTT
CAWMGQLNTEAFF
>TRBJ1-4|TRBV13|16|few|TRBD1
TGTGCCAGCAGCGCGGGACAGGGAGTAGCTAATGAAAAACTGTTTTTT
CASSAGQGVANEKLFF
>TRBJ1-4|TRBV6-1|15|NA|TRBD1
TGTGCCAGCAGTGAAGAAGAGGGGGCCGGTGAAAAACTGTTTTTT
CASSEEEGAGEKLFF
>TRBJ1-1|TRBV28|16|few|NA
TGTGCCAGCAGTTTGTGGGCAAGTCCAGGGGACACTGAAGCTTTCTTT
CASSLWASPGDTEAFF
>TRBJ2-7|TRBV6-1|13|few|NA
TGTGCCAGCAGTGAAGTAGCAACCTACGAGCAGTACTTC
CASSEVATYEQYF
>TRBJ1-3|TRBV15|13|NA|NA
TGTGCCACCAGCAGAGATTTGTCTGGGGGGGTCGCATTT
CATSRDLSGGVAF
>TRBJ2-3|TRBV30|13|few|NA
TGTGCCTGGGAAGCGGGCCTCACAGATACGCAGTATTTT
CAWEAGLTDTQYF
>TRBJ2-7|TRBV28|14|NA|NA
TGTGCCAGCAGTCTCCCGGGCGGGATCTACGAGCAGTACTTC
CASSLPGGIYEQYF
>TRBJ2-1|TRBV5-4|12|few|NA
TGTGCCAGCAGCCCGAGCGACAATGAGCAGTTCTTC
CASSPSDNEQFF
>TRBJ1-2|TRBV28|16|NA|TRBD1
TGTGCCAGCAGTCCTGCGGGACAGGGGTCTCCCTATGGCTACACCTTC
CASSPAGQGSPYGYTF
>TRBJ1-2|TRBV28|14|NA|TRBD1
TGTGCCAGCAGTCTATGGACAGGGGACTATGGCTACACCTTC
CASSLWTGDYGYTF
>TRBJ2-3|TRBV4-2|15|NA|NA
TGTGCCAGCAGCCAACTTAGCGGCGGCACAGATACGCAGTATTTT
CASSQLSGGTDTQYF
>TRBJ1-1|TRBV4-3|15|few|NA
TGCGCCAGCAGCCAAGAAGGGGCGGGGAGAACTGAAGCTTTCTTT
CASSQEGAGRTEAFF
>TRBJ1-6|TRBV27|14|NA|TRBD1
TGTGCCAGCAGTTCACAGGGGCCGGAGTCACCCCTCCACTTT
CASSSQGPESPLHF
>TRBJ1-3|TRBV6-1|14|NA|NA
TGTGCCAGCAGTGAAATTTTTGGAGTAAACACCATATATTTT
CASSEIFGVNTIYF
>TRBJ1-5|TRBV6-5|14|few|TRBD1
TGTGCCAGCAGTTCGGACAGGGAAAATCAGCCCCAGCATTTT
CASSSDRENQPQHF
>TRBJ2-5|TRBV7-6|15|NA|NA
TGTGCCAGCAGCCCCATTGGGGTAGGGGATGAGACCCAGTACTTC
CASSPIGVGDETQYF
>TRBJ2-7|TRBV6-1|15|NA|TRBD1
TGTGCCAGCAGGGCTCTGGGACAGGGCACATACGAGCAGTACTTC
CASRALGQGTYEQYF
>TRBJ2-3|TRBV29-1|10|few|NA
TGCAGCGCGGGCACAGATACGCAGTATTTT
CSAGTDTQYF
>TRBJ2-5|TRBV2|16|NA|TRBD1
TGTGCCAGCAGTGGCGCCGCCTGGACAGGGGGGGAGACCCAGTACTTC
CASSGAAWTGGETQYF